These 25 T cell receptor beta chains came from one sample sequenced in a study of T cells in Graves' hyperthyroidism and ophthalmopathy. RNA transcripts provided the source from which TCR beta CDR3 regions were amplified. Using the HTBI primer set, a first-round RT-PCR was run on the TCR CDR3. TCRdb itself ran the multiplex PCR reads through MiXCR, one entry per CDR3 protein. The repertoire has 250,000 to 350,000 distinct CDR3 sequences, 20% to 25% of them found once; the top ten carry roughly 60%. The sequenced sample consisted of blood. These TCRs come from a man aged 25-45 years with Graves' ophthalmopathy.

This clonotype has a handful of counts. The CDR3 loop reads CAWSVGRAGGFKTEAFF. The CDR3 nucleotides are TGTGCCTGGAGTGTAGGTAGGGCAGGGGGCTTTAAAACTGAAGCTTTCTTT. The chain carries TRBV30 and TRBJ1-1, with 8 bases that match TRBD1. V gave up 0 bases and J gave up 5 bases; unmatched junction bases: 14. The length of the CDR3 is 17 residues. Germline CDR1 is GTSNPN and CDR2 is SVGIG (reference sequence).

The chain has TRBV20-1 and TRBJ1-3; D gene uncertain. The germline CDR1 and CDR2 sequences are DFQATT and SNEGSKA (reference sequence). The CDR3 runs 14 residues. V lost 3 bases to trimming and J lost 0 bases, with 9 bases between them. The CDR3 here is CSASKSASGNTIYF. The CDR3 bases are TGCAGTGCTAGTAAATCAGCCTCTGGAAACACCATATATTTT.

This clonotype has just a few counts. The chain carries TRBV10-2 and TRBJ2-1; TRBD2 matches 14 bases. The CDR3 runs to 15 residues. Germline V gene data show CDR1 as WSHSY and CDR2 as SAAADI. Trimming cost V 7 bases and J 9 bases; bases outside gene matches: 8. The CDR3 is CASITGLAGVGEQFF. DNA for the CDR3: TGCGCCAGCATCACGGGACTAGCGGGAGTGGGTGAGCAGTTCTTC.

The chain has TRBV19 and TRBJ2-7, with TRBD1 matching over 11 bases. Germline CDR1 LNHDA, CDR2 SQIVND (reference sequence). Trimming took 4 bases from V and 1 from J; bases not matched to a gene: 3. There are 15 residues in the CDR3. CDR3 sequence: CASSTGTGGSYEQYF. CDR3 bases: TGTGCCAGTAGTACCGGGACAGGGGGGTCCTACGAGCAGTACTTC.

The rearrangement links TRBV13 to TRBJ2-7, with a weak D call TRBD2 (6 bases). Between the trimmed V and J ends, which lost 1 base and 3 bases, there was a span of 13 bases. Germline assignment: CDR1 PRHDT and CDR2 FYEKMQ (reference sequence). CDR3 length equals 15 residues. The CDR3 spells CASSLANGGIYEQYF. The DNA for the CDR3 is TGTGCCAGCAGCTTAGCAAACGGGGGTATCTACGAGCAGTACTTC.

This clonotype came up many times. The CDR3 loop reads CSARDWGRDGGELFF. The CDR3 DNA sequence: TGCAGTGCTAGAGATTGGGGGAGGGACGGCGGGGAGCTGTTTTTT. This chain uses TRBV20-1 with TRBJ2-2, with TRBD2 identical over 7 bases. Germline V CDR1 and CDR2: DFQATT, SNEGSKA (reference sequence). The CDR3 runs to 15 residues. J lost 7 bases, V lost 0 bases, and 8 bases had no gene match.

This clonotype was observed many times. The rearrangement joins TRBV2 to TRBJ1-2, with D tentatively TRBD1 (6 bases). The CDR3 consists of 14 residues. With 6 bases removed from V and 8 bases from J, the gap between germline ends came to 19 bases. Germline CDR1 and CDR2: SNHLY and FYNNEI. Here the CDR3 reads CASRPDSTQEGYTF. In DNA, the CDR3 is TGTGCCAGCAGACCGGACAGCACCCAGGAGGGCTACACCTTC.

This clonotype was detected ten times or more. The V call is TRBV11-3, the J call TRBJ1-1; 7 bases map to TRBD1. The J segment lost 1 base and the V segment lost 4 bases, leaving 3 bases of the junction unmatched. The CDR3 has 14 residues. Germline CDR1 and CDR2: SGHNT and YENEEA. CDR3 sequence (DNA): TGTGCCAGCAGCTGGGGACAGTCGAACACTGAAGCTTTCTTT. Its protein is CASSWGQSNTEAFF.

This clonotype has a count of ten or more. The rearrangement joins TRBV5-1 to TRBJ2-1; D call uncertain. CDR1 is SGHRS and CDR2 is YFSETQ in the germline V gene. V gave up 2 bases and J gave up 0 bases, with 12 bases separating them. The CDR3 covers 16 residues. CDR3 region: CASSFGKISSYNEQFF. CDR3 DNA sequence: TGCGCCAGCAGCTTCGGAAAGATTAGCTCCTACAATGAGCAGTTCTTC.

J is TRBJ1-1 and V is TRBV12-3 or TRBV12-4; 10 bases map to TRBD1. This CDR3 comprises 14 residues. The J segment lost 7 bases and the V segment lost 7 bases, leaving 9 bases of the junction unmatched. The CDR3 loop reads CASTKFRTGGEAFF. In nucleotides, the CDR3 is TGTGCCAGCACCAAATTCCGGACAGGGGGTGAAGCTTTCTTT.

The chain uses TRBV6-1 and TRBJ2-3; D is perhaps TRBD2 (6 bases). From germline, CDR1 is MNHNS and CDR2 SASEGT. V was pared by 4 bases and J by 2 bases, with 7 bases between. This CDR3 contains 13 residues. The CDR3 loop is CASSVDYTDTQYF. The CDR3, as DNA: TGTGCCAGCAGTGTGGACTACACAGATACGCAGTATTTT.

Concerning this clonotype: A much larger clone differs from this one at a single base, so this may be a read error. This chain uses TRBV30 with TRBJ2-3; TRBD2 matches at 7 bases. V was clipped by 5 bases and J by 0 bases; unmatched bases: 8. Per the germline V gene, CDR1 is GTSNPN and CDR2 is SVGIG (reference sequence). There are 15 residues in the CDR3. The CDR3 nucleotides read TGTGCCTGGCGTGCACTGGGACTAAGCACAGATACGCAGTATTTT. This gives the protein CAWRALGLSTDTQYF. The full variable domain, its missing parts supplied by reference TRBV30 and TRBJ2-3, is SQTIHQWPATLVQPVGSPLSLECTVEGTSNPNLYWYRQAAGRGLQLLFYSVGIGQISSEVPQNLSASRPQDRQFILSSKKLLLSDSGFYLCAWRALGLSTDTQYFGPGTRLTVL.

This clonotype was observed a few times. This sequence joins TRBV11-3 and TRBJ2-7, with no clear D. Germline-derived CDR1 and CDR2 are SGHNT and YENEEA. The CDR3 has 18 residues. V gave up 1 base and J gave up 0 bases, with 19 bases separating them. In DNA, the CDR3 is TGTGCCAGCAGCTTAGGTAGGCCTTCGCGGCGGAGCTCCTACGAGCAGTACTTC. Its translation: CASSLGRPSRRSSYEQYF.

The chain recombines TRBV30 with TRBJ1-1; D gene unclear. The CDR3 spans 13 residues. Germline assignment: CDR1 GTSNPN and CDR2 SVGIG (reference sequence). Trimming stripped 0 bases from V and 1 base from J, with 6 bases between. The CDR3 region is CAWSVVGNTEAFF. In DNA form, the CDR3 reads TGTGCCTGGAGTGTAGTCGGGAACACTGAAGCTTTCTTT.

This clonotype has a single count. The genes are TRBV5-6 and TRBJ2-7, with D possibly TRBD2 on 6 matching bases. Looked up from germline, CDR1 is SGHDT and CDR2 is YYEEEE. This CDR3 has 14 residues. The ends were cut back, 0 bases at V and 3 bases at J, with 10 bases in the middle. In DNA form, the CDR3 reads TGTGCCAGCAGCTTGGGGGCGGGGCACTACGAGCAGTACTTC. Translated: CASSLGAGHYEQYF.

This clonotype has ten or more counts. CDR3 in DNA: TGTGCCAGCAGTGAATTGGGCACCCCGCGCGAGACCCAGTACTTC. This sequence encodes CASSELGTPRETQYF. This chain uses TRBV6-1 with TRBJ2-5, with D uncertain. CDR3 length: 15 residues. CDR1 is MNHNS and CDR2 is SASEGT in the germline V gene. V gave up 2 bases and J gave up 5 bases, with 15 bases separating them.

The chain recombines TRBV28 with TRBJ1-5, with D tentatively TRBD1 (5 bases). In germline, CDR1 is MDHEN, CDR2 SYDVKM. This CDR3 is 17 amino acids long. With 1 base removed from V and 1 base from J, the gap between germline ends came to 14 bases. CDR3 loop: CASSLSPRDLSNQPQHF. The CDR3 DNA is TGTGCCAGCAGTTTATCTCCCAGGGACTTGAGCAATCAGCCCCAGCATTTT.

This sequence joins TRBV20-1 and TRBJ2-3; 11 nucleotides agree with TRBD2. CDR1 and CDR2 (germline): DFQATT, SNEGSKA (reference sequence). The length of the CDR3 is 17 residues. With 2 bases clipped from V and 4 bases from J, the junction kept 11 bases outside the gene matches. CDR3 residues: CSARLAGGFGGPDTQYF. CDR3 coding DNA: TGCAGTGCTAGACTAGCGGGAGGTTTCGGGGGGCCAGATACGCAGTATTTT.

The V gene is TRBV19, the J gene TRBJ1-2; TRBD1 agrees at 10 bases. The CDR3 contains 13 residues. Per the germline V gene, CDR1 is LNHDA and CDR2 is SQIVND (reference sequence). V shed 9 bases, J shed 3 bases, and the junction held 4 bases outside the gene matches. The CDR3 DNA reads TGTGCCAGCTCGGACAGGGGGTACTATGGCTACACCTTC. This translates into CASSDRGYYGYTF.

Many counts were recorded for this clonotype. The rearrangement links TRBV3-1 to TRBJ1-3; D ambiguous. The CDR3 length is 18 residues. Germline assignment: CDR1 LGHDT and CDR2 YNNKEL (reference sequence). Trimming left V 2 bases short and J 0 bases short, with 17 bases between. The CDR3 nucleotides are TGTGCCAGCAGCCAATTTGGGAGGGCGGTCGTCTCTGGAAACACCATATATTTT. Protein sequence: CASSQFGRAVVSGNTIYF.

This chain uses TRBV7-6 with TRBJ1-1; D gene uncertain. V lost 1 base, J lost 7 bases, and 10 bases lay in between. Looked up from germline, CDR1 is SGHVS and CDR2 is FNYEAQ. The CDR3 sequence is 13 residues long. This CDR3 reads CASSLVGGSEAFF. The CDR3 nucleotides are TGTGCCAGCAGCTTAGTTGGTGGCAGTGAAGCTTTCTTT.

This clonotype came up a few times. The chain recombines TRBV18 with TRBJ2-5; D may match TRBD1 or TRBD2 (7 bases each). Germline V lookup: CDR1 KGHSH, CDR2 LQKENI. The CDR3 runs to 15 residues. Trimming took off 0 bases at V and 4 bases at J, with 12 bases between the two ends. The CDR3 loop reads CASSPPGRGRETQYF. DNA for the CDR3: TGTGCCAGCTCACCACCGGGGAGGGGGCGAGAGACCCAGTACTTC.

Notes on this clonotype: A much larger clone differs by one base, so this may be a read error. The chain links TRBV2 to TRBJ1-1; maybe TRBD1 (5 bases). Looked up from germline, CDR1 is SNHLY and CDR2 is FYNNEI. The CDR3 spans 13 residues. Deletions cut 10 bases from V and 1 base from J, with 13 bases between. The CDR3 sequence: CATTTEANTEAFF. CDR3 bases: TGTGCCACCACGACAGAGGCGAACACTGAAGCTTTCTTT.

This clonotype was found a few times. The genes are TRBV6-5 and TRBJ2-2; a weak D match, TRBD2 (6 bases). Trimming removed 1 base from V and 2 bases from J, with 11 bases in between. Germline V gene data show CDR1 as MNHEY and CDR2 as SVGAGI. The CDR3 has 16 amino acids. The CDR3 here is CASSYWGDPNTGELFF. The CDR3, as DNA: TGTGCCAGCAGTTACTGGGGGGATCCAAACACCGGGGAGCTGTTTTTT.

Points on this clonotype: A much larger clone lies one base from this, so it may be a read error. This rearrangement joins TRBV3-1 to TRBJ2-5, with D tentatively TRBD2 (6 bases). V lost 3 bases, J lost 7 bases, and 12 bases lay in between. The CDR3 is 13 residues long. The V gene's germline CDR1 is LGHDT and CDR2 YNNKEL (reference sequence). This CDR3 is CASSHRTGGTQYF. CDR3 nucleotides: TGTGCCAGCAGCCATAGGACCGGGGGGACCCAGTACTTC.